This T cell receptor beta chain was identified in a study of Graves' ophthalmopathy and Graves' hyperthyroidism. Study as a whole: Pretreatment peripheral blood was obtained at initial diagnosis. General study results and limits: Both a roughly 70% sensitivity and an approximately 79% specificity characterized the model's predictions of ophthalmopathy progression. A 13-signature model separated ophthalmopathy from stable hyperthyroidism, reaching around 90% sensitivity and almost 82% specificity cross-validated.

PBMCs were density-gradient isolated from roughly 10 ml fresh blood. A word on this clonotype: Antigen specificity is unknown.

The CDR3 has 11 residues. The germline V and J ends were trimmed by 6 bases and 8 bases, with 10 bases remaining between them. Germline-derived CDR1 and CDR2 are MDHEN and SYDVKM. For repertoire sequencing, the TCR beta CDR3 regions were amplified from RNA transcripts. The first round was an RT-PCR with HTBI primers, and the second round was a multiplex PCR. TCRdb passed the multiplex PCR reads through MiXCR, listing each CDR3 protein once. This sample has some 200,000 distinct CDR3 sequences, with 25% to 30% found just once. This TCR derives from a man aged 45 to 65 with Graves' ophthalmopathy. This rearrangement joins TRBV28 to TRBJ1-2; perhaps TRBD1 as D (5 bases). The sequenced material came from peripheral blood. In DNA, the CDR3 is TGTGCCAGCAGCCCAGGGAGCGGCTACACCTTC. This sequence encodes CASSPGSGYTF.